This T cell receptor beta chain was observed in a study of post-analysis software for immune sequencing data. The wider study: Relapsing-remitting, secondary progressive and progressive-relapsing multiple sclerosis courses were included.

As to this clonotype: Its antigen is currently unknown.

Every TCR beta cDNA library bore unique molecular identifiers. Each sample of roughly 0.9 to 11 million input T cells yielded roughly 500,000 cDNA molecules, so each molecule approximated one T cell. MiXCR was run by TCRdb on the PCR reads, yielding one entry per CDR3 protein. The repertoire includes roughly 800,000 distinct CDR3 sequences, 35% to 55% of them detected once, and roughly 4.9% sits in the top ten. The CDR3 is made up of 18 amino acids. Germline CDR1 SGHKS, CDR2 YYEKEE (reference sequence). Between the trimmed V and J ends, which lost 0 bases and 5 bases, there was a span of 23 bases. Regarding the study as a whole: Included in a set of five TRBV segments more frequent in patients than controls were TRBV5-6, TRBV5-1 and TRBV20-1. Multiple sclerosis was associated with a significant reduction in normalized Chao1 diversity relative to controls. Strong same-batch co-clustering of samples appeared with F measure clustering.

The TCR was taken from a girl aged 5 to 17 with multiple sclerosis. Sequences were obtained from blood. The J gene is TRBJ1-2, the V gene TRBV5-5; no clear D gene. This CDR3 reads CASSLEPFSIIGKYGYTF. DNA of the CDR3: TGTGCCAGCAGCTTGGAGCCCTTTTCCATCATTGGGAAATATGGCTACACCTTC.